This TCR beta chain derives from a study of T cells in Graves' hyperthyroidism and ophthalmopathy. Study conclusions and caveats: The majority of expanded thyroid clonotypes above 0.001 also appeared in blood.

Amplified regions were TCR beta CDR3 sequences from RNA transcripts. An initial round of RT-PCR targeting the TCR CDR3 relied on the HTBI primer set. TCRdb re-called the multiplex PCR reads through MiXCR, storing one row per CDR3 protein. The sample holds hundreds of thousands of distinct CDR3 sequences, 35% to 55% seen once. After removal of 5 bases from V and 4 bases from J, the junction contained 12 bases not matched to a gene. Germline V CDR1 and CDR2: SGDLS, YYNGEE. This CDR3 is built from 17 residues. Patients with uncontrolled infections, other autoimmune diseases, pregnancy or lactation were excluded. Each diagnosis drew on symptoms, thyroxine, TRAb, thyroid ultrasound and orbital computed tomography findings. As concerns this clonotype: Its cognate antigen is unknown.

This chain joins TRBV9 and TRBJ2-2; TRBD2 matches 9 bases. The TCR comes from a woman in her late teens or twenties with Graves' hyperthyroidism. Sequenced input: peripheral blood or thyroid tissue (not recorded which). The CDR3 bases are TGTGCCAGCAGTCCCACCGGCGGGAGGGCCGGCACCGGGGAGCTGTTTTTT. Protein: CASSPTGGRAGTGELFF.